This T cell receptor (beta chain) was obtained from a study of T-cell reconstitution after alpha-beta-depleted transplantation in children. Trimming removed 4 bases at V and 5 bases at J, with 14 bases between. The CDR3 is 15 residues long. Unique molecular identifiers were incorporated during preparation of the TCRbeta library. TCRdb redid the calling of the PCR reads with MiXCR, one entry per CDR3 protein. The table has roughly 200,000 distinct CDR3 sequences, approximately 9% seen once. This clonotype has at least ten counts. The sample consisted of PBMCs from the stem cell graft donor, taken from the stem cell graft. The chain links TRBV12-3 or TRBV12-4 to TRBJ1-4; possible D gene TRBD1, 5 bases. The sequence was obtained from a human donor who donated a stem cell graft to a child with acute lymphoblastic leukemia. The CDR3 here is CASSSRQRINEKLFF. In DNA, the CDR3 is TGTGCCAGCAGTTCCAGACAGAGGATAAATGAAAAACTGTTTTTT.